This TCR beta chain was found in a study of PD-1 blockade in classical Hodgkin lymphoma. Points from the study as a whole: The study found that TCR diversity rose significantly by C4D1 in CD4+ but not CD8+ cells.

TCRdb keeps only in-frame clones here, not all; method: immunoSEQ multiplex PCR. The sample carries about 64,000 clones, about 90% recorded once. Germline V CDR1 and CDR2: LNHDA, SQIVND (reference sequence). V lost 3 bases to trimming and J lost 6 bases; unmatched junction nucleotides: 8. The CDR3 contains 16 residues. As for time point: cycle 4 day 1 (C4D1), after 6 weeks of nivolumab. All patients experienced relapse after autologous stem cell transplantation, and brentuximab vedotin exposure was variable. Remarks on this clone: The target antigen is unknown.

Sample: peripheral blood mononuclear cells (PBMCs), taken before the fourth cycle of nivolumab. The rearrangement uses TRBV19 and TRBJ1-6; the match to TRBD1 covers 7 bases. This TCR came from a human donor with classical Hodgkin lymphoma. CDR3 amino acids: CASSIRQGFRNSPLHF. As DNA, the CDR3 is TGTGCCAGTAGTATCAGACAGGGCTTTCGTAATTCACCCCTCCACTTT.